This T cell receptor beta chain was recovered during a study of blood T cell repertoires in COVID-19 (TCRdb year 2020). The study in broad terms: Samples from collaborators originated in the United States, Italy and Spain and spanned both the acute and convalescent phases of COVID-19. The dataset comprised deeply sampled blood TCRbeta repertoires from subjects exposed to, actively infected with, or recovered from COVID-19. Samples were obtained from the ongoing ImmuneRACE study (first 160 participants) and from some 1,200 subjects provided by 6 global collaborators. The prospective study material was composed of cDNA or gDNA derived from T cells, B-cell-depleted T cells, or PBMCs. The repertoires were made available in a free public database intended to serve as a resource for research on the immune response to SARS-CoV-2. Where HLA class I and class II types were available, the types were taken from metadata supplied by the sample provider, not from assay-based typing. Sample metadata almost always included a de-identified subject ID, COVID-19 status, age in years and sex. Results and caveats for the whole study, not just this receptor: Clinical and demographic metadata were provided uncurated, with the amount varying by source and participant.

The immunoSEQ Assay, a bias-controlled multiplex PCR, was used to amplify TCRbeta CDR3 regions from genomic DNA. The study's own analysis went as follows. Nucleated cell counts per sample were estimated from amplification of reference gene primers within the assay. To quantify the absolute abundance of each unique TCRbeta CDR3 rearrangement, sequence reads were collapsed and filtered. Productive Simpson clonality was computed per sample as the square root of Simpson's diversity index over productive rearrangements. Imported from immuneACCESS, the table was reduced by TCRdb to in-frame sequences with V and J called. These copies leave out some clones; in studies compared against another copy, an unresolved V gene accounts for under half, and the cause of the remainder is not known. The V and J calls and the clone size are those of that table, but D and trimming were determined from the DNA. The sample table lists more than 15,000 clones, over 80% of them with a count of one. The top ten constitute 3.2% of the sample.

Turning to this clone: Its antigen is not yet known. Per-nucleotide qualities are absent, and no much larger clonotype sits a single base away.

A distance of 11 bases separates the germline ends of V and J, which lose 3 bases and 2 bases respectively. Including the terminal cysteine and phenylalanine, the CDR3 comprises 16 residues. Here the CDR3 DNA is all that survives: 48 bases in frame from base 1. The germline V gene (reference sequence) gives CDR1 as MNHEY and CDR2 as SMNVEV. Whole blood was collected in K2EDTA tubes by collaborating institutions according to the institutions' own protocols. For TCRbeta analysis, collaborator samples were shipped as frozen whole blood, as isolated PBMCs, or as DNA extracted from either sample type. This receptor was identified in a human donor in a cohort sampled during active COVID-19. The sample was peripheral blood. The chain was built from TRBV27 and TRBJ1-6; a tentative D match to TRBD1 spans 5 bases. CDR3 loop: CASSLQGFTYNSPLHF. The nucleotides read TGTGCCAGCAGTTTGCAGGGATTCACCTATAATTCACCCCTCCACTTT.